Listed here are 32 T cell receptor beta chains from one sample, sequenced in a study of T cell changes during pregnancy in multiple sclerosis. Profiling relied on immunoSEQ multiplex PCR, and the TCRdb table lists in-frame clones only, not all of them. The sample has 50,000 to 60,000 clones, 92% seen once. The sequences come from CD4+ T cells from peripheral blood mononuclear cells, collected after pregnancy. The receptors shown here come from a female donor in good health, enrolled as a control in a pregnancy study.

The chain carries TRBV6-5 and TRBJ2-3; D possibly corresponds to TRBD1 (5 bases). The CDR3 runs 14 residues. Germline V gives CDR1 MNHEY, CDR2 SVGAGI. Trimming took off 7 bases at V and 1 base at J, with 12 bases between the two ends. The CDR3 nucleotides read TGTGCCAGCACCCCAGGGTGGGGCACAGATACGCAGTATTTT. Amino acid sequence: CASTPGWGTDTQYF.

CDR3 residues: CASSGGALLEETQYF. CDR3 nucleotide sequence: TGTGCCAGCAGCGGGGGGGCCCTCTTAGAAGAGACCCAGTACTTC. The chain has TRBV6-5 and TRBJ2-5; TRBD2 aligns across 8 bases. Germline V gene data show CDR1 as MNHEY and CDR2 as SVGAGI. The trim removed 6 bases at V and 3 bases at J, leaving 9 bases unmatched. There are 15 residues in the CDR3.

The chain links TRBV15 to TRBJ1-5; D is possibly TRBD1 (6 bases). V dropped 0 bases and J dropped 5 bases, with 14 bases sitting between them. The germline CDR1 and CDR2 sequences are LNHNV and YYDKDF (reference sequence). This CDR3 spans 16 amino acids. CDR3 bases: TGTGCCACCAGCAGAGATATCTACAGGGACCATCAGCCCCAGCATTTT. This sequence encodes CATSRDIYRDHQPQHF.

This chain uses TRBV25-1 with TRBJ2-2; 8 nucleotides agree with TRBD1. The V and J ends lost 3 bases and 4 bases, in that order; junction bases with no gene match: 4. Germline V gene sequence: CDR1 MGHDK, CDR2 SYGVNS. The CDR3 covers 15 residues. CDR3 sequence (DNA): TGTGCCAGCAGTGATTCAGGGGGCCGCACCGGGGAGCTGTTTTTT. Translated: CASSDSGGRTGELFF.

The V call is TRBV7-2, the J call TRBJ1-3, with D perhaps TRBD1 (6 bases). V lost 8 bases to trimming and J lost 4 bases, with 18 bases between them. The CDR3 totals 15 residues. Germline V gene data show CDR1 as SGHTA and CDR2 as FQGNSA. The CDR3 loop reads CASLGGALRGNTIYF. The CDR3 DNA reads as TGTGCCAGCTTGGGGGGGGCTCTTCGGGGAAACACCATATATTTT.

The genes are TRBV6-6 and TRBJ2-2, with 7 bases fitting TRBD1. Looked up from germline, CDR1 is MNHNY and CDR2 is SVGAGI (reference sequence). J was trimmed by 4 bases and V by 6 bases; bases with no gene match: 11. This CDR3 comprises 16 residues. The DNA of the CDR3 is TGTGCCAGCAGGTCTCCTACAGGGGCCAGCACCGGGGAGCTGTTTTTT. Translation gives CASRSPTGASTGELFF.

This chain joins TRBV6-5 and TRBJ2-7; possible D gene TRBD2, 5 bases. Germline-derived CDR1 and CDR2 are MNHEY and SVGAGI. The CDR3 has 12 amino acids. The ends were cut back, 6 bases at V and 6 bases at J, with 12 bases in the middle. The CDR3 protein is CASSPEGGEQYF. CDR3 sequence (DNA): TGTGCCAGCAGCCCCGAGGGTGGCGAGCAGTACTTC.

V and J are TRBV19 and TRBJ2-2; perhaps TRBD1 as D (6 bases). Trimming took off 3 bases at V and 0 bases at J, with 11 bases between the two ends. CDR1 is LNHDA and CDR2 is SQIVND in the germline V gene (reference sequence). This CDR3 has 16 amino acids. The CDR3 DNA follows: TGTGCCAGTAGTATGGACAGAAGAACGAACACCGGGGAGCTGTTTTTT. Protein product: CASSMDRRTNTGELFF.

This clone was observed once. The CDR3 is CASSLGGGGTEAFF. The CDR3 coding sequence is TGTGCCAGCAGCTTAGGAGGGGGGGGTACTGAAGCTTTCTTT. The chain recombines TRBV7-8 with TRBJ1-1, with a tentative D call TRBD1 (6 bases). Germline V gene lookup returns CDR1 SGHVS and CDR2 FQNEAQ. The CDR3 is 14 residues long. The V and J ends lost 1 base and 5 bases respectively, with 11 bases between them.

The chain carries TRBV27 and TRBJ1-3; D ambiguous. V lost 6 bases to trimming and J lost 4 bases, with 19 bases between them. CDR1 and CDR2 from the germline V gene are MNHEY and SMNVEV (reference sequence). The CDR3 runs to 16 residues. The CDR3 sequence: CASSPAFRGSGNTIYF. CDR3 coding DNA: TGTGCCAGCAGCCCGGCGTTTCGGGGTTCCGGAAACACCATATATTTT.

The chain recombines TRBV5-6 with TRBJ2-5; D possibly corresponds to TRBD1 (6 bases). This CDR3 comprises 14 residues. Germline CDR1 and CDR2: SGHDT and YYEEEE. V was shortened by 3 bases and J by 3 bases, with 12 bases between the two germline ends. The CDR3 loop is CASSSTGMKETQYF. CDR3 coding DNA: TGTGCCAGCAGCTCAACAGGGATGAAAGAGACCCAGTACTTC.

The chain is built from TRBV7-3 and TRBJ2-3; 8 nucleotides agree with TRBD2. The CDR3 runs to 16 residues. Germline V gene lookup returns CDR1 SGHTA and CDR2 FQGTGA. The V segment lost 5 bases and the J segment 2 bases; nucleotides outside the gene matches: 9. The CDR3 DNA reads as TGTGCCAGCAGCCCCCGCGTCGGGGGGGCCACAGATACGCAGTATTTT. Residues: CASSPRVGGATDTQYF.

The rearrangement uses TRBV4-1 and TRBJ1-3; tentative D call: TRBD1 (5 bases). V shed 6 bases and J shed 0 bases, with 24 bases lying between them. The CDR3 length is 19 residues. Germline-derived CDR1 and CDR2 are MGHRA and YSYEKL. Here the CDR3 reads CASSPRSGSGIISGNTIYF. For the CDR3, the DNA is TGCGCCAGCAGTCCAAGATCGGGTTCAGGGATTATCTCTGGAAACACCATATATTTT.

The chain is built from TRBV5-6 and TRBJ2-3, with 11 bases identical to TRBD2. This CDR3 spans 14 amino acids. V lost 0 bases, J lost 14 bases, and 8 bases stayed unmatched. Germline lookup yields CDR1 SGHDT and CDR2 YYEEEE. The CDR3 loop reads CASSLGLAGPVGYF. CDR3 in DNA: TGTGCCAGCAGCTTGGGACTAGCGGGGCCAGTGGGGTATTTT.

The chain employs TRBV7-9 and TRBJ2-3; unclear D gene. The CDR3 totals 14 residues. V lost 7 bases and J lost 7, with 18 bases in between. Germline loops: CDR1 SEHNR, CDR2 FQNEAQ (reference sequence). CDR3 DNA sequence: TGTGCCAGCACCAGAGAGGTCGTGCCAAATACGCAGTATTTT. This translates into CASTREVVPNTQYF.

CDR3 sequence: CASSLRGISYEQYF. The CDR3 DNA reads as TGTGCCAGCAGCTTACGGGGTATTAGCTACGAGCAGTACTTC. The chain has TRBV7-8 and TRBJ2-7, with a possible D match to TRBD2 (5 bases). This CDR3 spans 14 amino acids. V lost 2 bases, J lost 3 bases, and 11 bases lay in between. Germline V gene data show CDR1 as SGHVS and CDR2 as FQNEAQ.

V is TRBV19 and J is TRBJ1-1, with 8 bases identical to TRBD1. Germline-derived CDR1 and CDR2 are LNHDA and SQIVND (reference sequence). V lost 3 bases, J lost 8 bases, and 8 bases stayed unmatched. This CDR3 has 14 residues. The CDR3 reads CASSIGDRQREAFF. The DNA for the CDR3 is TGTGCCAGTAGTATCGGGGACAGGCAACGGGAAGCTTTCTTT.

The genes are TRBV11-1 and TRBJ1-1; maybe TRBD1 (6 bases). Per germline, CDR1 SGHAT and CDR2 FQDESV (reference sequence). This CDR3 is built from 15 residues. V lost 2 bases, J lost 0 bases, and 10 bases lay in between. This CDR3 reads CASSLQGRMNTEAFF. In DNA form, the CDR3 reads TGTGCCAGCAGCTTACAGGGGCGGATGAACACTGAAGCTTTCTTT.

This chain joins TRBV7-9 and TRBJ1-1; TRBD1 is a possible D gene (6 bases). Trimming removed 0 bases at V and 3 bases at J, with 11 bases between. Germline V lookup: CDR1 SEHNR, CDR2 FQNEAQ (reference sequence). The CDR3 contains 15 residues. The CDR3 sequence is CASSLARGRDTEAFF. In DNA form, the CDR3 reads TGTGCCAGCAGCTTAGCTAGGGGGAGGGACACTGAAGCTTTCTTT. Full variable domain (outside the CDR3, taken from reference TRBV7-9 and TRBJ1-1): DTGVSQNPRHKITKRGQNVTFRCDPISEHNRLYWYRQTLGQGPEFLTYFQNEAQLEKSRLLSDRFSAERPKGSFSTLEIQRTEQGDSAMYLCASSLARGRDTEAFFGQGTRLTVV.

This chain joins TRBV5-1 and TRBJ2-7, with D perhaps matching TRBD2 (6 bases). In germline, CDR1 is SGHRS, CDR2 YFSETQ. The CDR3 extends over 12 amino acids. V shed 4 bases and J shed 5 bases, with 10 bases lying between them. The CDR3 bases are TGCGCCAGCAGCAAACTAGCTCACGAGCAGTACTTC. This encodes CASSKLAHEQYF.

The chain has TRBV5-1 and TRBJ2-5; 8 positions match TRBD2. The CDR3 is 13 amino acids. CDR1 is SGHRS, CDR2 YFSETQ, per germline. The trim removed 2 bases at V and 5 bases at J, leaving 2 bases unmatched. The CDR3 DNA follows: TGCGCCAGCAGCTTTGGCGGGAGGGAGACCCAGTACTTC. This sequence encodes CASSFGGRETQYF.

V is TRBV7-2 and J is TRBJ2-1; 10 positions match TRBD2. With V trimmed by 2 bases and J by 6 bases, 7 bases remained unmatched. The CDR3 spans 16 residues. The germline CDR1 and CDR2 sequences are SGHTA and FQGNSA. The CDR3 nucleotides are TGTGCCAGCAGCTTATTTATAGCGGGGGGACGCAATGAGCAGTTCTTC. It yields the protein CASSLFIAGGRNEQFF.

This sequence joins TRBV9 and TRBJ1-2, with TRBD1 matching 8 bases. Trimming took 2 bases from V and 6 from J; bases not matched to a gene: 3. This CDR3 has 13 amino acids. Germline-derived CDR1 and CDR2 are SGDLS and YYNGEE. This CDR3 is CASSVGQGDGYTF. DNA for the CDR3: TGTGCCAGCAGCGTTGGACAGGGTGATGGCTACACCTTC.

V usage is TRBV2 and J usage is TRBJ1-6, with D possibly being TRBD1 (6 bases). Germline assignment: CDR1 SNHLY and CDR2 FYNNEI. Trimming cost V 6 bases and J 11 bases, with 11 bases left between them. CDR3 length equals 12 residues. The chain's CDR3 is CASSNRDPPLHF. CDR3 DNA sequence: TGTGCCAGCAGCAACAGGGATCCACCCCTCCACTTT.

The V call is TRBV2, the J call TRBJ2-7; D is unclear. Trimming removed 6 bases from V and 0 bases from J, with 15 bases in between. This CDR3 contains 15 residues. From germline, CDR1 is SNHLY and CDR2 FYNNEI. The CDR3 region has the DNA TGTGCCAGCAGGGCGTTTCGAGCGAACTCCTACGAGCAGTACTTC. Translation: CASRAFRANSYEQYF.

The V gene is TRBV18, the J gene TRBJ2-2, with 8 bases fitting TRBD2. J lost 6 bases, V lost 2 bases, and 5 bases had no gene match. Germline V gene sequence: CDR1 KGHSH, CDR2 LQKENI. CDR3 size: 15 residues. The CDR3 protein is CASSPSTSVAGELFF. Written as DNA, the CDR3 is TGTGCCAGCTCACCATCGACTAGCGTAGCCGGGGAGCTGTTTTTT. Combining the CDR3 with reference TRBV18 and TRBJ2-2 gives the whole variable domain NAGVMQNPRHLVRRRGQEARLRCSPMKGHSHVYWYRQLPEEGLKFMVYLQKENIIDESGMPKERFSAEFPKEGPSILRIQQVVRGDSAAYFCASSPSTSVAGELFFGEGSRLTVL.

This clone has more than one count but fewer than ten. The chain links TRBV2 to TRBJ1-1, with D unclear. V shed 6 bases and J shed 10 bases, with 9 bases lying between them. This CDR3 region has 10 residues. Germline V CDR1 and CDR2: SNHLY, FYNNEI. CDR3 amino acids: CASSSEAAFF. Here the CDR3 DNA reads TGTGCCAGCAGCTCTGAGGCAGCTTTCTTT.

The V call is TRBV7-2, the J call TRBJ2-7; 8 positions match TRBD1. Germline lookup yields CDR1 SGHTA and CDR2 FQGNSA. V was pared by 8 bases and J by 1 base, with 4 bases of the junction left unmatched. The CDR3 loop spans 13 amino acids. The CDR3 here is CASGRDRSYEQYF. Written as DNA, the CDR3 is TGTGCCAGCGGCCGGGACAGGTCCTACGAGCAGTACTTC.

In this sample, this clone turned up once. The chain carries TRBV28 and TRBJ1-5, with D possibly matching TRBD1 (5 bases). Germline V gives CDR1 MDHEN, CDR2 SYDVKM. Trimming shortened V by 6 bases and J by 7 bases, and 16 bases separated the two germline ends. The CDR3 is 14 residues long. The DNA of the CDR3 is TGTGCCAGCAGGCTGGGGGGAGGGTACCAGCCCCAGCATTTT. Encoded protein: CASRLGGGYQPQHF.

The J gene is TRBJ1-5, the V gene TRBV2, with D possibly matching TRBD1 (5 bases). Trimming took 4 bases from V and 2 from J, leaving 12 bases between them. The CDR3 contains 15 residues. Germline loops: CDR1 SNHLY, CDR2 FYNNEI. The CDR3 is CASSAQGRGNQPQHF. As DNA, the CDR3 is TGTGCCAGCAGTGCGCAGGGCCGTGGCAATCAGCCCCAGCATTTT.

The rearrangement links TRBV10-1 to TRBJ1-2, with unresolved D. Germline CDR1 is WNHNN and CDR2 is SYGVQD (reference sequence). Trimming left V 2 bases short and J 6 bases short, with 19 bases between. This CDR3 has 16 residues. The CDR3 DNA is TGCGCCAGCAGTGAGGTACCGGAGAGACTATGGGATGGCTACACCTTC. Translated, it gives CASSEVPERLWDGYTF.

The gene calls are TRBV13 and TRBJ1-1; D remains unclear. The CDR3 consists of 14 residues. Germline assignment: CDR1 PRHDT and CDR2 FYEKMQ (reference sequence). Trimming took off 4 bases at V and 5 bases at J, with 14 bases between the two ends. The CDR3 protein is CASSSGVIGTEAFF. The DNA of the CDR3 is TGTGCCAGCAGCTCCGGAGTGATTGGAACTGAAGCTTTCTTT. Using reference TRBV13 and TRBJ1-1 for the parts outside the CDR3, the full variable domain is AAGVIQSPRHLIKEKRETATLKCYPIPRHDTVYWYQQGPGQDPQFLISFYEKMQSDKGSIPDRFSAQQFSDYHSELNMSSLELGDSALYFCASSSGVIGTEAFFGQGTRLTVV.